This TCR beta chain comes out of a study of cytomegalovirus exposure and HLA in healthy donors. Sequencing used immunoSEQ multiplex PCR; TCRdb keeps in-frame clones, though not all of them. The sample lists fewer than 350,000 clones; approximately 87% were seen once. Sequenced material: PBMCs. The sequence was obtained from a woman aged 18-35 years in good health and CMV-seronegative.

Here the CDR3 DNA reads TGTGCCAGCAGCTGGAACAGGGGACTAGCCAAAAACATTCAGTACTTC. It yields the protein CASSWNRGLAKNIQYF. The chain carries TRBV13 and TRBJ2-4; perhaps TRBD1 as D (7 bases). The V end lost 4 bases, the J end lost 0 bases, and 13 bases lay between the germline ends. The CDR3 is 16 amino acids. Germline values: CDR1 PRHDT, CDR2 FYEKMQ (reference sequence).